A single sample is the source of the 26 T cell receptor beta chains below, sequenced in a study of cytotoxic CD8 clonotypes in ibrutinib-treated CLL. Sequencing used immunoSEQ multiplex PCR; TCRdb keeps in-frame clones, though not all of them. The table records over 120,000 clones, 76% of them present only once. The material was PBMCs, obtained after 24 months of ibrutinib treatment. The receptors shown here come from a human donor with chronic lymphocytic leukemia.

This clone appeared a single time. Other nucleotide sequences in the sample specify the same CDR3. The V and J genes are TRBV9 and TRBJ1-4; weak D call: TRBD1 (5 bases). Trimming left V 3 bases short and J 2 bases short, with 14 bases between. The CDR3 has 16 amino acids. CDR1 and CDR2 (germline): SGDLS, YYNGEE. CDR3 sequence reads: CASSAQWGLTNEKLFF. For the CDR3, the DNA is TGTGCCAGCAGCGCTCAGTGGGGCCTCACTAATGAAAAACTGTTTTTT. Together with reference TRBV9 and TRBJ1-4, the CDR3 gives the full variable domain: DSGVTQTPKHLITATGQRVTLRCSPRSGDLSVYWYQQSLDQGLQFLIQYYNGEERAKGNILERFSAQQFPDLHSELNLSSLELGDSALYFCASSAQWGLTNEKLFFGSGTQLSVL.

The rearrangement uses TRBV6-5 and TRBJ2-7; 9 bases are a match to TRBD2. This CDR3 spans 14 amino acids. Germline CDR1 is MNHEY and CDR2 is SVGAGI. V lost 6 bases and J lost 9; bases outside the gene matches: 12. For the CDR3, the DNA is TGTGCCAGCAGACCGCCGGGACAGCGGGGGGTGCAGTACTTC. Translation gives CASRPPGQRGVQYF.

The chain uses TRBV29-1 and TRBJ2-7; D unresolved. Germline V gene sequence: CDR1 SQVTM, CDR2 ANQGSEA. The CDR3 has 11 amino acids. V was clipped by 1 base and J by 4 bases, with 5 bases between them. Here the CDR3 DNA reads TGCAGCGTTGAAGGGATTTACGAGCAGTACTTC. It translates to CSVEGIYEQYF.

This clone showed up just a few times. The rearrangement links TRBV7-9 to TRBJ1-1, with a possible D match to TRBD1 (5 bases). V lost 7 bases, J lost 2 bases, and 14 bases lay in between. The CDR3 has 14 amino acids. Germline V gene lookup returns CDR1 SEHNR and CDR2 FQNEAQ (reference sequence). CDR3 nucleotides: TGTGCCAGCACCCGGGACGGCGTCAACACTGAAGCTTTCTTT. It specifies CASTRDGVNTEAFF.

This clone was seen a few times. V and J are TRBV10-1 and TRBJ2-4; tentative D call: TRBD1 (5 bases). Germline values: CDR1 WNHNN, CDR2 SYGVQD (reference sequence). Trimming took 6 bases from V and 3 from J, leaving 15 bases between them. This CDR3 has 15 residues. CDR3 DNA sequence: TGCGCCAGCAGCTCCCAGGGATTTGGCAAAAACATTCAGTACTTC. This encodes CASSSQGFGKNIQYF.

The chain carries TRBV7-2 and TRBJ2-3, with no clear D. Looked up from germline, CDR1 is SGHTA and CDR2 is FQGNSA. V was shortened by 0 bases and J by 6 bases, with 10 bases between the two germline ends. The CDR3 totals 14 residues. CDR3 sequence: CASSLAPSRDTQYF. DNA for the CDR3: TGTGCCAGCAGCTTAGCCCCGTCCAGGGATACGCAGTATTTT. The whole variable domain, filled in from reference TRBV7-2 and TRBJ2-3, reads GAGVSQSPSNKVTEKGKDVELRCDPISGHTALYWYRQSLGQGLEFLIYFQGNSAPDKSGLPSDRFSAERTGGSVSTLTIQRTQQEDSAVYLCASSLAPSRDTQYFGPGTRLTVL.

The V and J genes are TRBV7-3 and TRBJ1-2; D possibly corresponds to TRBD1 (6 bases). CDR3 length equals 13 residues. Germline CDR1 and CDR2: SGHTA and FQGTGA. V was clipped by 2 bases and J by 5 bases, with 9 bases between them. CDR3 DNA: TGTGCCAGCAGCTTAGCTGGACAGTATGGCTACACCTTC. This gives the protein CASSLAGQYGYTF. Filled out from reference TRBV7-3 and TRBJ1-2, the complete variable domain reads GAGVSQTPSNKVTEKGKYVELRCDPISGHTALYWYRQSLGQGPEFLIYFQGTGAADDSGLPNDRFFAVRPEGSVSTLKIQRTERGDSAVYLCASSLAGQYGYTFGSGTRLTVV.

The chain uses TRBV30 and TRBJ1-1; D not resolved. V was shortened by 0 bases and J by 0 bases, with 11 bases between the two germline ends. Germline CDR1 reads GTSNPN; CDR2 reads SVGIG (reference sequence). CDR3 length: 15 residues. CDR3 loop: CAWSVGVLMNTEAFF. The CDR3 region has the DNA TGTGCCTGGAGTGTTGGGGTCCTCATGAACACTGAAGCTTTCTTT.

The rearrangement joins TRBV4-3 to TRBJ2-1; TRBD2 is a possible D gene (5 bases). The germline V and J ends were trimmed by 1 base and 9 bases, with 10 bases remaining between them. CDR1 LGHNA and CDR2 YSLEER come from the germline V gene. The CDR3 is 13 residues long. CDR3 in DNA: TGCGCCAGCAGCCAAGTTGGTCGGGGTGAGCAGTTCTTC. It specifies CASSQVGRGEQFF.

Here the CDR3 DNA reads TGCGCCAGCAGCCCCGGGACAGGGGGCTTCTACGAGCAGTACTTC. Protein sequence: CASSPGTGGFYEQYF. V gene TRBV5-1 combines with J gene TRBJ2-7; 12 positions match TRBD1. The CDR3 covers 15 residues. V lost 4 bases, J lost 3 bases, and 5 bases stayed unmatched. Germline assignment: CDR1 SGHRS and CDR2 YFSETQ.

The chain couples TRBV29-1 to TRBJ2-7; 11 bases agree with TRBD2. This CDR3 region has 12 residues. Losses at the gene ends were 7 bases for V and 4 bases for J; bases not matched to a gene: 3. Germline V gene sequence: CDR1 SQVTM, CDR2 ANQGSEA. The CDR3 nucleotides read TGCAGCGCTCGGACTAGCGGGTACGAGCAGTACTTC. Translation: CSARTSGYEQYF.

The count of this clone is one. V usage is TRBV7-3 and J usage is TRBJ1-5; D call uncertain. This CDR3 is built from 15 residues. From germline, CDR1 is SGHTA and CDR2 FQGTGA. V dropped 3 bases and J dropped 3 bases, with 12 bases sitting between them. The DNA of the CDR3 is TGTGCCAGCAGCTTCCAAGCCGGTAACAATCAGCCCCAGCATTTT. Its protein product is CASSFQAGNNQPQHF.

The V and J genes are TRBV7-9 and TRBJ1-6; 8 bases are a match to TRBD1. Per germline, CDR1 SEHNR and CDR2 FQNEAQ (reference sequence). This CDR3 contains 15 residues. V lost 5 bases, J lost 14 bases, and 14 bases stayed unmatched. The CDR3 DNA sequence: TGTGCCAGCAGCCCCCCCGGACAGGGCGGGAGGTCCCTCCACTTT. This translates into CASSPPGQGGRSLHF.

The chain carries TRBV21-1 and TRBJ2-3; TRBD2 was called by the table and not checked on the DNA. TRBV21-1 is marked as a pseudogene. The CDR3 is 23 amino acids. The DNA of the CDR3 is TGTGCCAGCAGCAAAGTATCGTTGCGGGGTTCCGGGACTAGCGGGGCTAGCACAGATACGCAGTATTTT. Amino acids: CASSKVSLRGSGTSGASTDTQYF.

The genes are TRBV27 and TRBJ1-1; no clear D gene. The V gene's germline CDR1 is MNHEY and CDR2 SMNVEV (reference sequence). V shed 3 bases and J shed 0 bases, with 20 bases lying between them. The CDR3 covers 18 residues. The CDR3 sequence: CASSFSSRRTSMNTEAFF. DNA for the CDR3: TGTGCCAGCAGTTTCAGCTCCAGGCGAACATCCATGAACACTGAAGCTTTCTTT.

V is TRBV28 and J is TRBJ2-4; D is perhaps TRBD1 (5 bases). Germline CDR1 MDHEN, CDR2 SYDVKM. This CDR3 has 12 residues. Trimming shortened V by 2 bases and J by 6 bases, and 5 bases separated the two germline ends. The CDR3 DNA is TGTGCCAGCAGTTTACAGGGAAACATTCAGTACTTC. Amino acid sequence: CASSLQGNIQYF.

V is TRBV5-1 and J is TRBJ1-3; D ambiguous. CDR1 is SGHRS and CDR2 is YFSETQ in the germline V gene. The CDR3 totals 16 residues. The germline V and J ends were trimmed by 0 bases and 0 bases, with 10 bases remaining between them. CDR3 sequence: CASSLGVPDSGNTIYF. The CDR3 nucleotides are TGCGCCAGCAGCTTGGGGGTTCCGGACTCTGGAAACACCATATATTTT.

V gene TRBV28 combines with J gene TRBJ1-4; D not resolved. The CDR3 contains 14 residues. Germline V lookup: CDR1 MDHEN, CDR2 SYDVKM. V was clipped by 8 bases and J by 3 bases, with 13 bases between them. The CDR3 loop is CASFSENANEKLFF. The CDR3 nucleotides are TGTGCCAGCTTCTCAGAGAACGCTAATGAAAAACTGTTTTTT.

The chain uses TRBV29-1 and TRBJ1-2, with D unresolved. The V gene lost 3 bases and the J gene lost 5 bases, with 7 bases spanning the gap. CDR1 is SQVTM, CDR2 ANQGSEA, per germline. The CDR3 is 11 amino acids. The CDR3 DNA reads as TGCAGCGTTGACGTTGGTTATGGCTACACCTTC. Protein product: CSVDVGYGYTF.

The chain joins TRBV7-9 to TRBJ2-3; D may be TRBD1 or TRBD2 (6 bases each). CDR1 is SEHNR, CDR2 FQNEAQ, per germline (reference sequence). The CDR3 runs to 15 residues. Deletions cut 5 bases from V and 6 bases from J, with 18 bases between. For the CDR3, the DNA is TGTGCCAGCAGCCCCAACCCACTAGGGGGGGATACGCAGTATTTT. Residues: CASSPNPLGGDTQYF.

V and J are TRBV15 and TRBJ2-7; the D gene could be TRBD1 or TRBD2 (5 bases each). V was pared by 7 bases and J by 0 bases, with 16 bases between. CDR3 length: 15 amino acids. CDR1 and CDR2 from the germline V gene are LNHNV and YYDKDF (reference sequence). CDR3 in amino acids: CATNTPWGSSYEQYF. The CDR3 DNA sequence: TGTGCCACCAACACCCCTTGGGGGAGCTCCTACGAGCAGTACTTC.

CDR3 sequence: CAWSVQASVTDGYTF. The CDR3 DNA reads TGTGCCTGGAGTGTACAGGCGTCCGTTACCGATGGCTACACCTTC. The V gene is TRBV30, the J gene TRBJ1-2; TRBD1 might be the D (5 bases). In germline, CDR1 is GTSNPN, CDR2 SVGIG (reference sequence). Trimming removed 0 bases from V and 6 bases from J, with 17 bases in between. The CDR3 is 15 amino acids.

The chain links TRBV30 to TRBJ2-7; possible D gene TRBD2, 5 bases. CDR3 length: 14 amino acids. Trimming shortened V by 4 bases and J by 3 bases, and 16 bases separated the two germline ends. Per germline, CDR1 GTSNPN and CDR2 SVGIG (reference sequence). In DNA, the CDR3 is TGTGCCTGGACTCCGGCCCCCCGGGGCTACGAGCAGTACTTC. It is translated as CAWTPAPRGYEQYF.

The chain carries TRBV5-1 and TRBJ2-7, with D maybe TRBD1 (5 bases). The CDR3 is 14 residues long. The V gene lost 6 bases and the J gene lost 0 bases, with 13 bases spanning the gap. Germline V gives CDR1 SGHRS, CDR2 YFSETQ. The CDR3 loop reads CASTPGWASYEQYF. Written as DNA, the CDR3 is TGCGCCAGCACCCCAGGGTGGGCCTCCTACGAGCAGTACTTC.

The chain joins TRBV4-3 to TRBJ1-4; unclear D gene. Looked up from germline, CDR1 is LGHNA and CDR2 is YSLEER. The ends were cut back, 0 bases at V and 5 bases at J, with 10 bases in the middle. CDR3 length: 15 residues. The CDR3 DNA follows: TGCGCCAGCAGCCAAGAGTCCCCGGGAAATGAAAAACTGTTTTTT. Its protein is CASSQESPGNEKLFF.

The CDR3 nucleotides read TGCAGCGGGGTTTCACCGCTCTACGAGCAGTACTTC. Amino acid sequence: CSGVSPLYEQYF. This chain connects TRBV29-1 to TRBJ2-7; D remains ambiguous. V was shortened by 7 bases and J by 3 bases, with 13 bases between the two germline ends. The V gene's germline CDR1 is SQVTM and CDR2 ANQGSEA. CDR3 size: 12 residues.